The rows below give T cell receptor beta chains drawn from one sample of a study of blood T cell repertoires in COVID-19. Clones were sequenced by immunoSEQ multiplex PCR, and TCRdb holds only the in-frame ones, with some missing. The table has around 270,000 clones, over 75% seen once. The material sequenced was PBMCs or T cells enriched from blood (not recorded which). These receptors all come from a woman in her 40s who had been exposed to COVID-19. CDR3s include the opening cysteine and the closing phenylalanine or tryptophan.

TRBV7-2	TRBJ1-2	CASSLVSGQGATGYTF
TRBV7-9	TRBJ2-3	CASSSPGLAGGLGTQYF
TRBV11-3	TRBJ1-1	CASSFGYGVNTEAFF
TRBV10-3	TRBJ1-5	CAISVGGSAQPQHF
TRBV25-1	TRBJ1-1	CASSESRGNTEAFF
TRBV7-9	TRBJ2-3	CASRGGLSTDTQYF
TRBV5-1	TRBJ2-5	CASSYQGDWETQYF
TRBV5-5	TRBJ2-6	CASSSLGETGGSGANVLTF
TRBV7-9	TRBJ2-6	CASSPRDRPGSGANVLTF
TRBV4-1	TRBJ1-2	CASSQEGQGDIYGYTF
TRBV30	TRBJ1-5	CAWSADTFNQPQHF
TRBV5-1	TRBJ2-5	CASSPDQETQYF
TRBV28	TRBJ1-5	CASGTTGGDQPQHF
TRBV28	TRBJ2-5	CASSLGASGGQETQYF
TRBV5-4	TRBJ1-2	CASSRDREGNYGYTF
TRBV4-3	TRBJ1-2	CASSHETGGYTF
TRBV5-1	TRBJ1-1	CASSLTANSGTEAFF
TRBV5-1	TRBJ1-3	CASSPNPGSGNTIYF
TRBV5-4	TRBJ2-1	CASSWGPNNEQFF
TRBV6-5	TRBJ1-6	CASSYSWTAQLLHF
TRBV5-1	TRBJ1-1	CASSHGTGHWDTEAFF
TRBV3-1/TRBV3-2	TRBJ1-6	CASSQVGDLEYNSPLHF
TRBV11-1	TRBJ2-7	CASSFSSGGDEQYF